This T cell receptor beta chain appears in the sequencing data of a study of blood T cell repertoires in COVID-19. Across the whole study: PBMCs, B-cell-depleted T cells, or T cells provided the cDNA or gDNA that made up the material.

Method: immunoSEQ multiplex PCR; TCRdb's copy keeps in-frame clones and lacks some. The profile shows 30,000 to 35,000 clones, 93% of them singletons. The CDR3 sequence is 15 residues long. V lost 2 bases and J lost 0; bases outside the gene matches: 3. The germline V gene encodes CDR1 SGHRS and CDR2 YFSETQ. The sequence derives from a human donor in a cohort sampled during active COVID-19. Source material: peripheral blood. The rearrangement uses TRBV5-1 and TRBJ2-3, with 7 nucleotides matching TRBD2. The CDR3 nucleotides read TGCGCCAGCAGCTTCTGGCGGGAGAGCACAGATACGCAGTATTTT. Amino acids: CASSFWRESTDTQYF.